What follows is one TCR beta chain and its context. The record originates from a study of T cell changes during pregnancy in multiple sclerosis. Repertoires were generated with immunoSEQ multiplex PCR, while TCRdb's copy carries only in-frame clones and drops some. The table records approximately 100,000 clones, about 91% of them present only once. This material consisted of peripheral blood, taken in the second trimester of pregnancy. This clonotype originated in a female donor with multiple sclerosis, enrolled in a pregnancy study.

The CDR3 region is CASRIEASGYGYTF. The CDR3 nucleotides are TGTGCCAGCAGAATTGAAGCGTCGGGCTATGGCTACACCTTC. This chain links TRBV6-6 with TRBJ1-2; no clear D. This CDR3 spans 14 amino acids. Germline-derived CDR1 and CDR2 are MNHNY and SVGAGI (reference sequence). Trimming removed 6 bases at V and 4 bases at J, with 15 bases between.